These T cell receptor beta chains were read from a single sample in a study of spatial heterogeneity in lung cancer. TCRdb used MiXCR to reprocess the 5' RACE reads, holding one entry per CDR3 protein. The sample has nearly 15,000 distinct CDR3 sequences, about 7% seen once. The sample consisted of lung tumor tissue, taken at surgery. These receptors were collected from a male donor with early-stage non-small cell lung cancer. CDR3s include the opening cysteine and the closing phenylalanine or tryptophan. A D gene is named only where the DNA matches it firmly. Clone size is given for some rows only: seen once, a few or many times, or a class if the clone is expanded.

d_call j_call clone_size v_call cdr3_nt cdr3_aa
- TRBJ2-7 few TRBV5-6 TGTGCCAGCAGTCGGGGCTCCTACGAGCAGTACTTC CASSRGSYEQYF
TRBD1 TRBJ2-7 few TRBV29-1 TGCAGCGTTAAAGGACAGGGAAAGGTCCACGAGCAGTACTTC CSVKGQGKVHEQYF
TRBD1 TRBJ2-7 few TRBV20-1 TGCAGTGCTAGGGGTGGGACAGGGGGTGTCCACGAGCAGTACTTC CSARGGTGGVHEQYF
- TRBJ1-1 many TRBV18 TGTGCCAGCTCGCCTCTCCGGGAGAACACTGAAGCTTTCTTT CASSPLRENTEAFF
- TRBJ1-1 medium-sized TRBV5-1 TGCGCCAGCAGCCAGGAAGGGGGAGACAGCATGAACACTGAAGCTTTCTTT CASSQEGGDSMNTEAFF
TRBD1 TRBJ2-6 few TRBV5-1 TGCGCCAGCAGCAGGGACAGCTCCTCTGGGGCCAACGTCCTGACTTTC CASSRDSSSGANVLTF
- TRBJ2-1 few TRBV5-1 TGCGCCAGCAGCCAGAAGCTTAGCGGCCTCGGCAATGAGCAGTTCTTC CASSQKLSGLGNEQFF
TRBD2 TRBJ2-7 - TRBV3-1 TGTGCCAGCAGACTGGGACTAGCGGGAGACGAGCAGTACTTC CASRLGLAGDEQYF
- TRBJ2-3 - TRBV5-1 TGCGCCAGCAGCTTTTCCGGGGGAGATACGCAGTATTTT CASSFSGGDTQYF
- TRBJ1-1 - TRBV20-1 TGCAGTGCTAGAGATCCCTGGCGGACTGAAGCTTTCTTT CSARDPWRTEAFF
- TRBJ1-1 few TRBV12-3/TRBV12-4 TGTGCCAGCAGTTTTTTGTCGAGGAACACTGAAGCTTTCTTT CASSFLSRNTEAFF
TRBD2 TRBJ2-6 few TRBV6-2/TRBV6-3 TGTGCCAGCAGCGCGGGACTAGCGGGGGGTAGGGCCAACGTCCTGACTTTC CASSAGLAGGRANVLTF
- TRBJ2-3 medium-sized TRBV20-1 TGCAGTGCTAGAGTCCTTCCCCCGACAGGCTCTAGCACAGATACGCAGTATTTT CSARVLPPTGSSTDTQYF
- TRBJ1-6 many TRBV7-2 TGTGCCAGCAGCTCCGCTGGGCAGGGAGTAGGCTCACCCCTCCACTTT CASSSAGQGVGSPLHF